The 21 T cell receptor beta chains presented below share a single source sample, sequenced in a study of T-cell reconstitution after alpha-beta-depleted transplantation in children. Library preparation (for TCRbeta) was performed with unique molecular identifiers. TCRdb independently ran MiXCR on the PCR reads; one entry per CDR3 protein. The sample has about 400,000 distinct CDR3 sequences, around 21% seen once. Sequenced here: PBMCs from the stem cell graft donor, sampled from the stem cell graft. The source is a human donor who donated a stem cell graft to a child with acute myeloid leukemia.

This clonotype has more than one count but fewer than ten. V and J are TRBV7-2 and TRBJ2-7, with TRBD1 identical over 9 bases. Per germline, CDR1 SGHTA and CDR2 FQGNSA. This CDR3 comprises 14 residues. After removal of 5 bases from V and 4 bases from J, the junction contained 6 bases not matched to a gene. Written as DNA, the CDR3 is TGTGCCAGCAGCCCCGGGACAGGGCCTTACGAGCAGTACTTC. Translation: CASSPGTGPYEQYF.

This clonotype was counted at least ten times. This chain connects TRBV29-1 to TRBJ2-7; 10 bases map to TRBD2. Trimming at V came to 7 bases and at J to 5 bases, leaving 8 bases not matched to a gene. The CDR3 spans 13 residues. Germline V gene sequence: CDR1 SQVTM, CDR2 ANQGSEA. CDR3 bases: TGCAGCGCGGGACTAGCGCTAGGAGACGAGCAGTACTTC. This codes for CSAGLALGDEQYF.

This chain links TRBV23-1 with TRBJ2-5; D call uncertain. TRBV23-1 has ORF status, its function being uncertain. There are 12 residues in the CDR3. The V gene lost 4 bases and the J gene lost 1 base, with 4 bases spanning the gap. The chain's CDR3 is CASSRFQETQYF. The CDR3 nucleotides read TGCGCCAGCAGTCGGTTCCAAGAGACCCAGTACTTC.

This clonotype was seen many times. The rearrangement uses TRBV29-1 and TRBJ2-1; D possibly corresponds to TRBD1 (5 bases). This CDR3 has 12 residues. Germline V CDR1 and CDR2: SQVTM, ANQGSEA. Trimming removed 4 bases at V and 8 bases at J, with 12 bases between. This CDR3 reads CSVAPGWDEQFF. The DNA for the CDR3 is TGCAGCGTTGCACCAGGGTGGGATGAGCAGTTCTTC.

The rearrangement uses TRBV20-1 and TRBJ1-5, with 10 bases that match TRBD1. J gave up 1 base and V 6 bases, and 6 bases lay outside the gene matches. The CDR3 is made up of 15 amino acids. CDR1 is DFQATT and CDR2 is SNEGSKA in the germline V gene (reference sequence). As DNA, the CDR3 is TGCAGTGCCTCCGGGACAGGGGAAAGCAATCAGCCCCAGCATTTT. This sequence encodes CSASGTGESNQPQHF.

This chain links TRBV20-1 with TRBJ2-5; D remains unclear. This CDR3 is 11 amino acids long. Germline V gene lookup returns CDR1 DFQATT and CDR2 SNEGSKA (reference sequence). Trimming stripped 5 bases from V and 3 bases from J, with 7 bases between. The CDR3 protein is CSAGPEETQYF. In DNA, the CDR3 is TGCAGTGCTGGCCCGGAAGAGACCCAGTACTTC.

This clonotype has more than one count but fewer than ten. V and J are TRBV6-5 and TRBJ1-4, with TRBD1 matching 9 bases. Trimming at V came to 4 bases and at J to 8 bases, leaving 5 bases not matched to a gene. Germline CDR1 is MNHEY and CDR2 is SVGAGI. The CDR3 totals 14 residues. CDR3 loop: CASSSGTGWEKLFF. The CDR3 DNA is TGTGCCAGCAGTTCCGGGACAGGGTGGGAAAAACTGTTTTTT.

The CDR3 DNA sequence: TGCGCCAGCACCTGGAGTGGAGGCTATGGCTACACCTTC. As protein: CASTWSGGYGYTF. V is TRBV5-1 and J is TRBJ1-2; no clear D. Between the trimmed V and J ends, which lost 6 bases and 4 bases, there was a span of 13 bases. The CDR3 runs to 13 residues. Looked up from germline, CDR1 is SGHRS and CDR2 is YFSETQ.

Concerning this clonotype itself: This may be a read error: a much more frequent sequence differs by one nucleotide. This chain's CDR3 is CSARDLPGGQTRELFF. The DNA of the CDR3 is TGCAGTGCTAGAGATCTTCCGGGAGGCCAAACCCGGGAGCTGTTTTTT. The chain links TRBV20-1 to TRBJ2-2, with TRBD2 matching 7 bases. Trimming at V came to 0 bases and at J to 9 bases, leaving 13 bases not matched to a gene. The germline V gene encodes CDR1 DFQATT and CDR2 SNEGSKA (reference sequence). This CDR3 comprises 16 residues.

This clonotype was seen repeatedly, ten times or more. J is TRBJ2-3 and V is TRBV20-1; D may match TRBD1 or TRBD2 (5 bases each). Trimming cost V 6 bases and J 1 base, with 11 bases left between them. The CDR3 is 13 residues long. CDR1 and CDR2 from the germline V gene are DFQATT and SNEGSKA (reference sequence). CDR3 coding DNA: TGCAGTGCCCACCGAGGGGGCACAGATACGCAGTATTTT. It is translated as CSAHRGGTDTQYF.

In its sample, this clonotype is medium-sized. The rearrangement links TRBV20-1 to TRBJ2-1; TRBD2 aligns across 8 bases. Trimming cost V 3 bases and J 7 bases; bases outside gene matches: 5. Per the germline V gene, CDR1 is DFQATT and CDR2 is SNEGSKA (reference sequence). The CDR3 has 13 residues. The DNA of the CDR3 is TGCAGTGCTAGGTTAGCGGGATTAAATGAGCAGTTCTTC. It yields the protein CSARLAGLNEQFF.

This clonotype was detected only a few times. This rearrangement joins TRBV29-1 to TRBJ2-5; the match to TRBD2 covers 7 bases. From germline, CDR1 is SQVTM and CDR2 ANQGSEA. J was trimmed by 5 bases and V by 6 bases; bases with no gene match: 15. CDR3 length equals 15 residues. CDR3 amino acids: CSVSKGLTSVETQYF. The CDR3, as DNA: TGCAGCGTGTCTAAGGGGTTAACTAGCGTGGAGACCCAGTACTTC.

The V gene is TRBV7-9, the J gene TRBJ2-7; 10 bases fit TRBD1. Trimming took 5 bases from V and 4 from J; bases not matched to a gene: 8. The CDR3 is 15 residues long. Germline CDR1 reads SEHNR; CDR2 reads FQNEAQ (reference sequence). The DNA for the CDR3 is TGTGCCAGCAGCGACTCCGGGACAGGGGTTTACGAGCAGTACTTC. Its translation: CASSDSGTGVYEQYF.

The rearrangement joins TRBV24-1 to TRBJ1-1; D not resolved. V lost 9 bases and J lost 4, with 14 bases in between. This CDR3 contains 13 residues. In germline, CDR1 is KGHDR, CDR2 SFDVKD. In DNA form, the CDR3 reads TGTGCCACCTTTTATTTAGGTCGCACTGAAGCTTTCTTT. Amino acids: CATFYLGRTEAFF.

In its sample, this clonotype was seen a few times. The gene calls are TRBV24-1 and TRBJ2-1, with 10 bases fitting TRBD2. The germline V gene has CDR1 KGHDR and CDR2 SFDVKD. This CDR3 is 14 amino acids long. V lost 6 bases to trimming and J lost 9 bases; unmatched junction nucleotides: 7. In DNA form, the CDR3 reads TGTGCCACCAGTTGGTCTAGCGGGAGTGGTGAGCAGTTCTTC. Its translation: CATSWSSGSGEQFF.

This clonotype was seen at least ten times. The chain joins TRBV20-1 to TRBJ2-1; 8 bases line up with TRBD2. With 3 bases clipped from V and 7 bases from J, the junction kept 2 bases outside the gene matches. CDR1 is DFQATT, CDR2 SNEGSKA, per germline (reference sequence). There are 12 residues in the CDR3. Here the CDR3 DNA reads TGCAGTGCTAGGGAGCGGGAGAATGAGCAGTTCTTC. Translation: CSARERENEQFF.

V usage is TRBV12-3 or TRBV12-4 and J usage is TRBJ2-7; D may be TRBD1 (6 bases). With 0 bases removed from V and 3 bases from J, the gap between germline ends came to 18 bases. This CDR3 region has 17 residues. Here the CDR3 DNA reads TGTGCCAGCAGTTTAGCTCGGGACACCAAAACTAACTACGAGCAGTACTTC. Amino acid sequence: CASSLARDTKTNYEQYF.

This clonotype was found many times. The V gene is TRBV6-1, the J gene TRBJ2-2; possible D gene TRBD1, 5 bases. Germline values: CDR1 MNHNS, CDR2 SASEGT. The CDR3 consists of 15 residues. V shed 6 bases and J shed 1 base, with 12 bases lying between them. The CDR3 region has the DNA TGTGCCAGCAGCCAGACAGTTCTGAACACCGGGGAGCTGTTTTTT. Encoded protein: CASSQTVLNTGELFF.

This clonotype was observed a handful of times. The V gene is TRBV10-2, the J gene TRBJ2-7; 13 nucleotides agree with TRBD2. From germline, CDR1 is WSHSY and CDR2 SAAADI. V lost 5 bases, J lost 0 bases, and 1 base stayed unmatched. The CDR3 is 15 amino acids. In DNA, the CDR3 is TGCGCCAGCAGTAGACTAGCGGGAGGCTCCTACGAGCAGTACTTC. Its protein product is CASSRLAGGSYEQYF.

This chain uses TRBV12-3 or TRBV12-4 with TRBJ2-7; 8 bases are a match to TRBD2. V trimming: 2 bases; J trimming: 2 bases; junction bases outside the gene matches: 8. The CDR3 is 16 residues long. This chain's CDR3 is CASSLLSSGRPYEQYF. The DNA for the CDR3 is TGTGCCAGCAGTTTACTATCTAGCGGGCGACCCTACGAGCAGTACTTC.

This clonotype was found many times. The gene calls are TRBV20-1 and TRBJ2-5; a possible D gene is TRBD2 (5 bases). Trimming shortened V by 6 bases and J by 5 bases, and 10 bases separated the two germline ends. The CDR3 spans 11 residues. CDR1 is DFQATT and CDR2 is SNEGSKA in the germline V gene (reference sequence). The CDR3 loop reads CSATEDETQYF. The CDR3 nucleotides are TGCAGTGCCACGGAGGACGAGACCCAGTACTTC.